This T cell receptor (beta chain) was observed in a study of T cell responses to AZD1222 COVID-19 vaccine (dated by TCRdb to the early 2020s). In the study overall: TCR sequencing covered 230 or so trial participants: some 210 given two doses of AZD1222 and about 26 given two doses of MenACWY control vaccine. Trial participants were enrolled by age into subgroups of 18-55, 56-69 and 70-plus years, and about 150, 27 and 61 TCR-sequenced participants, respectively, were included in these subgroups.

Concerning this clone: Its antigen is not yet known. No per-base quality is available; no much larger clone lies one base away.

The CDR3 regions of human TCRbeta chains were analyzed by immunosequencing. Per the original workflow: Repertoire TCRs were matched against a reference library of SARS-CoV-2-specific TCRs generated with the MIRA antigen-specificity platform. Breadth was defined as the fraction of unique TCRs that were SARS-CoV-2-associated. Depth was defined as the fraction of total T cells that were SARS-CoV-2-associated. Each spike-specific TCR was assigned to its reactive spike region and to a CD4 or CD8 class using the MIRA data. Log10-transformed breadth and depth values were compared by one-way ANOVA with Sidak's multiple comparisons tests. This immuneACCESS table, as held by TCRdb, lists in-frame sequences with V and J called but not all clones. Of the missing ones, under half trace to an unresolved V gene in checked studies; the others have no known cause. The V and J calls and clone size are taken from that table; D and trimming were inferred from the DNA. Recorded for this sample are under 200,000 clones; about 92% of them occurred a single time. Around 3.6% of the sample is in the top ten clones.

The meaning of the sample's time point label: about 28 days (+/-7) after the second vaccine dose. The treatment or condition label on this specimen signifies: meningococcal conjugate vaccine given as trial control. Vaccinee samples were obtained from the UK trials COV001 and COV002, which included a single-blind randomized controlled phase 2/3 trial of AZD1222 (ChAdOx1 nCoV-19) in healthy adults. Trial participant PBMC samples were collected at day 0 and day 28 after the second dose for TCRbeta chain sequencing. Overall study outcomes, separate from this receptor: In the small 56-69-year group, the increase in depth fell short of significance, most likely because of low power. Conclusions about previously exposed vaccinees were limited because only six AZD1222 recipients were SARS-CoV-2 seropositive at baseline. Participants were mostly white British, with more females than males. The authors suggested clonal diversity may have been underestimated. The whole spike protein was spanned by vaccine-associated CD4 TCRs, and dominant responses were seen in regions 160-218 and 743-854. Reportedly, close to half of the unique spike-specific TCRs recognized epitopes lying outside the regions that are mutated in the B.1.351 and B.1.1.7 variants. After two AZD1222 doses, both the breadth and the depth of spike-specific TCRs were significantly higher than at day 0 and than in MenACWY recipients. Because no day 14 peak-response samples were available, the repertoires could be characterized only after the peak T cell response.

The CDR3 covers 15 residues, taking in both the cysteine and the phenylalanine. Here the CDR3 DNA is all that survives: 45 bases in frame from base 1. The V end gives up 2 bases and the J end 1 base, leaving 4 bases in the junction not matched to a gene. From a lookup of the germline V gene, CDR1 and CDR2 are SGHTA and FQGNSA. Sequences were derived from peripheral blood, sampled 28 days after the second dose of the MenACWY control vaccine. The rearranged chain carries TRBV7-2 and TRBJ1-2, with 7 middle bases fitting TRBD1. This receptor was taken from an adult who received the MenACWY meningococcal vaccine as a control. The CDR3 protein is CASSLSTGNNYGYTF. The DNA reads TGTGCCAGCAGCTTATCGACAGGGAATAACTATGGCTACACCTTC.